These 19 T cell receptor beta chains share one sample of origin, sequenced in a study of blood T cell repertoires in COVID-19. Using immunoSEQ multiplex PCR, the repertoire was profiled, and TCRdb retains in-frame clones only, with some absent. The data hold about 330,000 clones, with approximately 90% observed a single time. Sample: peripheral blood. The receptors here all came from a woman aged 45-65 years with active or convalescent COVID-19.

The CDR3 nucleotides are TGCGCCAGCAGCCATGGGCGGGGCACAGATACGCAGTATTTT. Its translation is CASSHGRGTDTQYF. The rearrangement joins TRBV5-1 to TRBJ2-3; D might be TRBD2 (5 bases). The CDR3 has 14 residues. The V end was cut by 4 bases, the J end by 1 base, with 10 bases between. Germline CDR1 is SGHRS and CDR2 is YFSETQ.

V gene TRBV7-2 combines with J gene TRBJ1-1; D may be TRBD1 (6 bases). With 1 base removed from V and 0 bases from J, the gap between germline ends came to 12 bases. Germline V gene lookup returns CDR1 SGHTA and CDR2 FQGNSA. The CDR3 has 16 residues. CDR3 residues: CASSLEFGQMNTEAFF. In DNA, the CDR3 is TGTGCCAGCAGCTTAGAATTCGGACAGATGAACACTGAAGCTTTCTTT.

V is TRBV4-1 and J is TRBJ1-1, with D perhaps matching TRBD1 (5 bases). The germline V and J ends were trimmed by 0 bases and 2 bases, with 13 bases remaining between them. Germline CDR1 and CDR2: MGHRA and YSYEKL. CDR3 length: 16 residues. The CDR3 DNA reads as TGCGCCAGCAGCCAAGAAGAGAGCGGGGGAAACACTGAAGCTTTCTTT. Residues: CASSQEESGGNTEAFF.

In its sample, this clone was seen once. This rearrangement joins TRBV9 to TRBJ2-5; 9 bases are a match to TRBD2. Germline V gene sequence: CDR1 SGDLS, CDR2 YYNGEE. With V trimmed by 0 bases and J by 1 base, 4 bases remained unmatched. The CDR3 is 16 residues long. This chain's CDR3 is CASSVGGGGAQETQYF. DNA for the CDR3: TGTGCCAGCAGCGTAGGAGGCGGGGGGGCCCAAGAGACCCAGTACTTC.

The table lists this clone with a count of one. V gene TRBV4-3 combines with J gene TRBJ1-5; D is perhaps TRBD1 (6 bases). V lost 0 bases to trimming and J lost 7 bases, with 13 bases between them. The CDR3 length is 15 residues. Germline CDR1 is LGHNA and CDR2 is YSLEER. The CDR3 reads CASSQDRGARQPQHF. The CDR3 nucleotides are TGCGCCAGCAGCCAAGATCGGGGGGCAAGGCAGCCCCAGCATTTT.

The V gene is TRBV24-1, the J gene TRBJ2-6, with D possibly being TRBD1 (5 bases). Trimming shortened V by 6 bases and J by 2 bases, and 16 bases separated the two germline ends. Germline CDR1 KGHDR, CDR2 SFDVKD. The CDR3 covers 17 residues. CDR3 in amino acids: CATSHRGTRAGANVLTF. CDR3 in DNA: TGTGCCACCAGTCATAGGGGAACACGGGCTGGGGCCAACGTCCTGACTTTC.

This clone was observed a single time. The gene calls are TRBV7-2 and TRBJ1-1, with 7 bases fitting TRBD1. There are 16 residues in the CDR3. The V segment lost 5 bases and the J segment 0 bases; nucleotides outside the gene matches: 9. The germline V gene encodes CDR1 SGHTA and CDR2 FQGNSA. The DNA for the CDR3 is TGTGCCAGCAGCCCCCCACGACAGGGTTTGAACACTGAAGCTTTCTTT. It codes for CASSPPRQGLNTEAFF.

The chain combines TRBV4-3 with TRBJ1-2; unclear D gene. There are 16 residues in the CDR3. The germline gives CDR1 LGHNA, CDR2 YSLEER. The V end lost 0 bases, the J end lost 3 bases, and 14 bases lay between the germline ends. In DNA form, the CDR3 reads TGCGCCAGCAGCCAAGAACAGTACCCATCCCACTATGGCTACACCTTC. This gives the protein CASSQEQYPSHYGYTF.

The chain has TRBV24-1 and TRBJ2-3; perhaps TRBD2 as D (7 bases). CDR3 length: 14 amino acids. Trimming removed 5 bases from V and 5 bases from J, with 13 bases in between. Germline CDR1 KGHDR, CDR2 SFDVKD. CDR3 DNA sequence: TGTGCCACCAGTGCCACAGGGAGGGGAGATACGCAGTATTTT. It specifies CATSATGRGDTQYF.

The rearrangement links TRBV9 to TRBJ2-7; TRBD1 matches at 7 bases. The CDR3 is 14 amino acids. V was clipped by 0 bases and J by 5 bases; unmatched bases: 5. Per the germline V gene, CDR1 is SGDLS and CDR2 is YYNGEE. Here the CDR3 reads CASSVGQGSHEQYF. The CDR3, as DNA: TGTGCCAGCAGCGTAGGACAGGGTTCCCACGAGCAGTACTTC.

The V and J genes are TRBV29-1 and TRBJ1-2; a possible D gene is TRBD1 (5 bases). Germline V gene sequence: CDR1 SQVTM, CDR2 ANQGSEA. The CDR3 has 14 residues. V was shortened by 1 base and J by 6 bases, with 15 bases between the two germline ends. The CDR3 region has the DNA TGCAGCGTTGAAGTCTGGGGCCAGGGCAATGGCTACACCTTC. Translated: CSVEVWGQGNGYTF.

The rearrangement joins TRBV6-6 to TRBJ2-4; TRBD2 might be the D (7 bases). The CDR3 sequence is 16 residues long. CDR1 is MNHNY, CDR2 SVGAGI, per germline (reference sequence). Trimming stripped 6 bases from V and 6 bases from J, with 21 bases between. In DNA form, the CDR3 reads TGTGCCAGCAGGGAAAGGGGGGGGCCGGTCGGAAACATTCAGTACTTC. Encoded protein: CASRERGGPVGNIQYF.

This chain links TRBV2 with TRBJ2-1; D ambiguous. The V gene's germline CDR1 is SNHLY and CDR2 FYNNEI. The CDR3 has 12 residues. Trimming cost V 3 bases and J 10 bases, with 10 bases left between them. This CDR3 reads CASSDETWEQFF. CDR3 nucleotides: TGTGCCAGCAGTGATGAGACATGGGAGCAGTTCTTC. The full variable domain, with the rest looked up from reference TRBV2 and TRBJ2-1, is EPEVTQTPSHQVTQMGQEVILRCVPISNHLYFYWYRQILGQKVEFLVSFYNNEISEKSEIFDDQFSVERPDGSNFTLKIRSTKLEDSAMYFCASSDETWEQFFGPGTRLTVL.

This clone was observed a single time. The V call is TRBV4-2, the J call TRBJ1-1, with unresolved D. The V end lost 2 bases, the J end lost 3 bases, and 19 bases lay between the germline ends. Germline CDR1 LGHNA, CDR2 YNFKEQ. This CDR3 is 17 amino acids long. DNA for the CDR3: TGTGCCAGCAGCCAAAAACCCTCTACTGACACCTACACTGAAGCTTTCTTT. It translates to CASSQKPSTDTYTEAFF.

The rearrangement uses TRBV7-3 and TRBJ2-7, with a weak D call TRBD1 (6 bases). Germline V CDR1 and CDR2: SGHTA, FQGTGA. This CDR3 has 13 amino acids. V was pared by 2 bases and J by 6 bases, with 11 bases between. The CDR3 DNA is TGTGCCAGCAGCTTAGTGGCCAGGGGCGAGCAGTACTTC. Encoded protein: CASSLVARGEQYF.

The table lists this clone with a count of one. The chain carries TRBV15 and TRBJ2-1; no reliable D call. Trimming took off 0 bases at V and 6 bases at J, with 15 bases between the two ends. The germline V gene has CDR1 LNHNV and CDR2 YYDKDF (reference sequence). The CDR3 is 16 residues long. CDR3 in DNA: TGTGCCACCAGCAGAGAAAGTAGACTGGTAGTCAATGAGCAGTTCTTC. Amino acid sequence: CATSRESRLVVNEQFF.

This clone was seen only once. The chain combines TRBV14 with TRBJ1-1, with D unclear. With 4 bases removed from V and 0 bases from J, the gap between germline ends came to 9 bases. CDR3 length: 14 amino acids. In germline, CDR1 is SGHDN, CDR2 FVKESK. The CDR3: CASSRGSMNTEAFF. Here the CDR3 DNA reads TGTGCCAGCAGCCGCGGGAGCATGAACACTGAAGCTTTCTTT.

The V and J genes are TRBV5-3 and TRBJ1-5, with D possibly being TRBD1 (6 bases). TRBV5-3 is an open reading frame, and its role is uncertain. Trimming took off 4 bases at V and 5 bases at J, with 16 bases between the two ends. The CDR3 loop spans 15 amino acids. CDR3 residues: CARSQQGSGDQPQHF. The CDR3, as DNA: TGTGCCAGAAGCCAGCAAGGTTCAGGGGATCAGCCCCAGCATTTT.

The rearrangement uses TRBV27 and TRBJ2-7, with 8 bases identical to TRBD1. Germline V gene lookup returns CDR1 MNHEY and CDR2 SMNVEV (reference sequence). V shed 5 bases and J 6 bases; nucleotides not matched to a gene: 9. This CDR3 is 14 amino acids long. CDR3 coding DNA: TGTGCCAGCAGTACAAGACAGGGGAGAGGCGAGCAGTACTTC. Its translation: CASSTRQGRGEQYF.